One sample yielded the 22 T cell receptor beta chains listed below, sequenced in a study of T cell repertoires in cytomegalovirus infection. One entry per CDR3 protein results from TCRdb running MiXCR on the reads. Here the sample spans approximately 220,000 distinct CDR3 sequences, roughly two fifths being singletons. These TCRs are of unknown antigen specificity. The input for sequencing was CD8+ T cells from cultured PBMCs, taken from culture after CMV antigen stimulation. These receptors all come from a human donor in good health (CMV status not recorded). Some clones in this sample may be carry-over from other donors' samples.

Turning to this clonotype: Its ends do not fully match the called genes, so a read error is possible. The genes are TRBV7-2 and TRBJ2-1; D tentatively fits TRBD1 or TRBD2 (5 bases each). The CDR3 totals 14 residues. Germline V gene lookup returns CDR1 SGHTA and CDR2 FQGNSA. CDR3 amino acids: CASSLAGVGDEEFF. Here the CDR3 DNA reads TGTGCCAGCAGCTTAGCGGGGGTCGGGGATGAGGAGTTCTTC. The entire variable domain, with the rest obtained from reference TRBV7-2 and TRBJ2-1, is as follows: GAGVSQSPSNKVTEKGKDVELRCDPISGHTALYWYRQSLGQGLEFLIYFQGNSAPDKSGLPSDRFSAERTGGSVSTLTIQRTQQEDSAVYLCASSLAGVGDEEFFGPGTRLTVL.

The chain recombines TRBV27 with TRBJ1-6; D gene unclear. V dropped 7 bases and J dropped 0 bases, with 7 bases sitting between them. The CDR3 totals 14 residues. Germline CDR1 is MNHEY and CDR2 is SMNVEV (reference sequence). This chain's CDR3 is CASMGSSYNSPLHF. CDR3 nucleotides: TGTGCCAGCATGGGAAGCTCCTATAATTCACCCCTCCACTTT.

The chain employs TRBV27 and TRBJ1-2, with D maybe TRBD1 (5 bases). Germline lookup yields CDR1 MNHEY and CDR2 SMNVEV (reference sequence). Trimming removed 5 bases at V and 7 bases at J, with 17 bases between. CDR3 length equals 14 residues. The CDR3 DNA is TGTGCCAGCAGTCCACCGGGACGGCGGGGTGGCTACACCTTC. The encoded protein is CASSPPGRRGGYTF.

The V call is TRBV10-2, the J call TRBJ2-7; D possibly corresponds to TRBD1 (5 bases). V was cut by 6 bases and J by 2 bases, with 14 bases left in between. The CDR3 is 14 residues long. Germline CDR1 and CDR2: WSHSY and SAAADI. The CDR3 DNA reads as TGCGCCAGCAGAAGGGGCAGTGCCACCTACGAGCAGTACTTC. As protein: CASRRGSATYEQYF.

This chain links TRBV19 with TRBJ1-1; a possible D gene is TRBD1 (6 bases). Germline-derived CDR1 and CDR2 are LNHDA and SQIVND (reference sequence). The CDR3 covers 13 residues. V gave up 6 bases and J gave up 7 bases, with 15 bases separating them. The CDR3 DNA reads TGTGCCAGTAGGCGATCGGACAGCCTTGAAGCTTTCTTT. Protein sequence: CASRRSDSLEAFF.

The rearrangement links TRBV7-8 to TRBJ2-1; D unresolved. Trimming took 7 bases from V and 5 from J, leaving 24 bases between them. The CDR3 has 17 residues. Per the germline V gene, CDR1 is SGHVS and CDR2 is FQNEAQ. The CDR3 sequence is CASTYSFPLESHNEQFF. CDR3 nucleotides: TGTGCCAGCACCTACAGTTTCCCCCTCGAGAGCCACAATGAGCAGTTCTTC.

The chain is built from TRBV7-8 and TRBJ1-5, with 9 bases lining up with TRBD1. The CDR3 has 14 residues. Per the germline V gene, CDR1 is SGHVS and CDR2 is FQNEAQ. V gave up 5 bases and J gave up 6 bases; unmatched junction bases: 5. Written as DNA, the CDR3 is TGTGCCAGCAGCCCGGACAGGGGACGTCAGCCCCAGCATTTT. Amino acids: CASSPDRGRQPQHF.

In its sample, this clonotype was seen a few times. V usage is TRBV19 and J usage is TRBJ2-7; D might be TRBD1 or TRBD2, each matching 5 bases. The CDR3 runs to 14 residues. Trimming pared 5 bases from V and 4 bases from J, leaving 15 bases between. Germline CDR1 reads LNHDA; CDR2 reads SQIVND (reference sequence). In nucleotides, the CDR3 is TGTGCCAGTAGTCTCACCGGGACCGAATACGAGCAGTACTTC. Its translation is CASSLTGTEYEQYF.

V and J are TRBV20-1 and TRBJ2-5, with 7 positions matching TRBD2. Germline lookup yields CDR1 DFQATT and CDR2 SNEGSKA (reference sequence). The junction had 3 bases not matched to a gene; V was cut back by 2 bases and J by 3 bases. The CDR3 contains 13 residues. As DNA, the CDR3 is TGCAGTGCTAGAAGGGCGGGAGAAGAGACCCAGTACTTC. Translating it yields CSARRAGEETQYF.

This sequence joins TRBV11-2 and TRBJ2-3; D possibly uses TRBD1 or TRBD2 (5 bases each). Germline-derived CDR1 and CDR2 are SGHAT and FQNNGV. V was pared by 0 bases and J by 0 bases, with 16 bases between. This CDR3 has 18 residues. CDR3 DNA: TGTGCCAGCAGCTTAGATCGTGGGGGAATGAGGAGCACAGATACGCAGTATTTT. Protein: CASSLDRGGMRSTDTQYF. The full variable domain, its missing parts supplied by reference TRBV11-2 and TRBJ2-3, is EAGVAQSPRYKIIEKRQSVAFWCNPISGHATLYWYQQILGQGPKLLIQFQNNGVVDDSQLPKDRFSAERLKGVDSTLKIQPAKLEDSAVYLCASSLDRGGMRSTDTQYFGPGTRLTVL.

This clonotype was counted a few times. The CDR3 is CASSIQVLSNQPQHF. For the CDR3, the DNA is TGTGCCAGTAGTATACAGGTACTTAGCAATCAGCCCCAGCATTTT. The rearrangement joins TRBV19 to TRBJ1-5; no clear D. Germline-derived CDR1 and CDR2 are LNHDA and SQIVND (reference sequence). There are 15 residues in the CDR3. The ends were cut back, 2 bases at V and 0 bases at J, with 8 bases in the middle. Filled out from reference TRBV19 and TRBJ1-5, the complete variable domain reads DGGITQSPKYLFRKEGQNVTLSCEQNLNHDAMYWYRQDPGQGLRLIYYSQIVNDFQKGDIAEGYSVSREKKESFPLTVTSAQKNPTAFYLCASSIQVLSNQPQHFGDGTRLSIL.

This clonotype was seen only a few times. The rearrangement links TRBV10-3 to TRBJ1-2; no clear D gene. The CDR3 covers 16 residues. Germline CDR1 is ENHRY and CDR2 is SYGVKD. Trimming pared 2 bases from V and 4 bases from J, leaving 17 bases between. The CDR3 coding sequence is TGTGCCATCAGTGAGCCCCTACAGACGTTGGGCTATGGCTACACCTTC. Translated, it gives CAISEPLQTLGYGYTF.

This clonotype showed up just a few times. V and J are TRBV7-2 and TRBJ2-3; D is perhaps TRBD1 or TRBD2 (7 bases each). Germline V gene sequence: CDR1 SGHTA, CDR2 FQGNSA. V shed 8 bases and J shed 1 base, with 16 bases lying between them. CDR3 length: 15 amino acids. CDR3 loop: CASLGRGRGTDTQYF. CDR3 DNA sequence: TGTGCCAGCCTGGGGAGGGGGCGAGGCACAGATACGCAGTATTTT.

The CDR3 DNA reads TGTGCCGCCGTGGGGACTACCTACTACGAGCAGTACTTC. Translation gives CAAVGTTYYEQYF. The chain joins TRBV6-1 to TRBJ2-7; 7 bases fit TRBD2. Germline values: CDR1 MNHNS, CDR2 SASEGT. Trimming at V came to 11 bases and at J to 3 bases, leaving 10 bases not matched to a gene. The CDR3 has 13 amino acids.

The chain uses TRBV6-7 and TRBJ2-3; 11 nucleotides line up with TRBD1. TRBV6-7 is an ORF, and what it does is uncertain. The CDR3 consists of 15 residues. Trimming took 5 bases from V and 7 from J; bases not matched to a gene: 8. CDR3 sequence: CASSRTGGQPNTQYF. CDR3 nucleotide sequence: TGTGCCAGCAGTAGGACAGGGGGCCAACCAAATACGCAGTATTTT.

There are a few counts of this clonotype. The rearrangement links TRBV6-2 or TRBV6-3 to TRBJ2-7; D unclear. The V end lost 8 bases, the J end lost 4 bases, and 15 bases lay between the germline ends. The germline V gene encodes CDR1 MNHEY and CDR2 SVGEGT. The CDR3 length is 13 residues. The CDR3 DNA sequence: TGTGCCAGCGGCGCGTCACGGTTTTACGAGCAGTACTTC. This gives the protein CASGASRFYEQYF.

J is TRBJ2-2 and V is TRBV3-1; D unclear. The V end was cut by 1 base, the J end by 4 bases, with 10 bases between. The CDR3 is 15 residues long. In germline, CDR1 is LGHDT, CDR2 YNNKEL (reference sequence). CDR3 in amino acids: CASSQVMRGTGELFF. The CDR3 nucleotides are TGTGCCAGCAGCCAAGTAATGAGAGGCACCGGGGAGCTGTTTTTT.

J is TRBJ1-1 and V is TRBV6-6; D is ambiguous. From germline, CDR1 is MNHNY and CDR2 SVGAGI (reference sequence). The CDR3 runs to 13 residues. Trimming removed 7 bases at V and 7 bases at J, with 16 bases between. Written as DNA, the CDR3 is TGTGCCAGCAAAGGTCGGTCCCCAGATGAAGCTTTCTTT. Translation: CASKGRSPDEAFF.

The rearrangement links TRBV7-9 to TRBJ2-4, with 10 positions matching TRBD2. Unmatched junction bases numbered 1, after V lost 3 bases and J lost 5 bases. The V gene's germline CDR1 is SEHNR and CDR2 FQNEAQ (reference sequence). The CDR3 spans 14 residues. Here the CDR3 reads CASSFTSGENIQYF. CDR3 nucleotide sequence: TGTGCCAGCAGCTTCACTAGCGGGGAAAACATTCAGTACTTC.

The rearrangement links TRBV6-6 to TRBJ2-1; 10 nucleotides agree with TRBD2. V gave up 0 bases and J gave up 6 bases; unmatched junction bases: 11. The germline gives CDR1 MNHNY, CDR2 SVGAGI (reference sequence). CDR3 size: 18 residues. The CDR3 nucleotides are TGTGCCAGCAGTTACTCGAGAAGAGTAGCGGGAGGCCTCAATGAGCAGTTCTTC. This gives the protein CASSYSRRVAGGLNEQFF.

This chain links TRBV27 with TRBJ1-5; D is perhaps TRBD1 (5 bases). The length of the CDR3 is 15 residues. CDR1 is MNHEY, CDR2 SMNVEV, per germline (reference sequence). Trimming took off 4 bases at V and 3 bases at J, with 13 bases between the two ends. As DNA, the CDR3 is TGTGCCAGCAGTTCCAGGACATGGGTCAATCAGCCCCAGCATTTT. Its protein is CASSSRTWVNQPQHF.

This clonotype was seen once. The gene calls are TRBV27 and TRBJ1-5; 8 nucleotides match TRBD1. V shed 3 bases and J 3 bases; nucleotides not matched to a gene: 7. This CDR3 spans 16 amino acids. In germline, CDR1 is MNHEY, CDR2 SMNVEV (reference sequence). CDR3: CASSFLADRDNQPQHF. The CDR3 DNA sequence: TGTGCCAGCAGTTTCCTCGCGGACAGGGACAATCAGCCCCAGCATTTT.